The entry that follows covers one T cell receptor (beta chain) sequence. Its antigen is still unknown. No per-base quality is available; no much larger clone lies one base away. The CDR3 goes from the cysteine to the phenylalanine over 15 residues. The CDR3 DNA has 45 bases and is translated from base 1. From V the trimming removes 0 bases and from J it removes 5 bases, while the gene matches leave 4 bases of the junction unaccounted for. CDR1 and CDR2 (SGHRS, YFSETQ) derive from the germline V gene. TCR beta CDR3 regions were amplified from RNA transcripts. The TCR CDR3 was subjected to a first round of RT-PCR using the HTBI primer set and the Qiagen OneStep RT-PCR kit. Libraries were constructed in a second round of multiplex PCR, after which size selection and purification were performed. Libraries were sequenced paired-end with 100 bp reads on an Illumina HiSeq2000. On the study's bioinformatics: SOAPnuke was used to process the raw data, throwing out any read that contained adapters or uncalled bases, had a mean Phred below 15, or lacked an exact constant-primer or identifier match. High-quality paired reads were merged with COPE v1.2.5, and unique nucleotide sequences were defined as clonotypes. MiTCR v1.1 was used to align clonotypes to the IMGT TRBV, TRBD and TRBJ reference segments. Only V-J combinations with frequency above 0.0001, covering 99.2% of repertoires, were analysed. The TCS score was defined as the ratio of F50 (clonal expansion) to E x V (chaos), calculated using BLOSUM62-based TCRdist between CDR3 peptides within each V-J. Welch's t-statistics and random forest reduced roughly 530 V-J features to 10 to 15, which were used in a naive Bayes classifier (R e1071). TCRdb reworked the public reads: Q25 trimming with fastp, MiXCR clone assembly, productive beta chains retained. Under each unique CDR3 protein, matching rows form one entry showing the most common genes and DNA. The V and J calls follow TCRdb's processing rather than the paper's. Counted in this sample were 300,000 to 400,000 distinct CDR3 sequences; about 18% of them appeared once. In total, the top ten clones hold around 47% of the sample.

The entry originates in a study of T cells in Graves' hyperthyroidism and ophthalmopathy (dated by TCRdb to between 2017 and 2020). Looking at the study overall: Peripheral blood was sampled at the time of initial diagnosis, prior to any treatment. In addition, the study compared T-cell repertoires in thyroid tissue and in blood from over 5 Graves' hyperthyroidism patients. The roughly 100 discovery patients were randomly divided into training and test sets at a 7:3 ratio. TCR V-J signatures able to tell the groups apart were searched for in a discovery cohort of 100 patients, of whom more than 40 had Graves' ophthalmopathy and some 60 had stable Graves' hyperthyroidism. Prospective prediction of ophthalmopathy was tested in an independent validation cohort consisting of fewer than 20 hyperthyroidism patients and more than 15 patients who later progressed to ophthalmopathy. The paper describes TCR Vbeta CDR3 sequencing of about 140 peripheral blood samples, made up of 43 ophthalmopathy patients, 70 to 75 hyperthyroidism patients and roughly 17 progressor patients. After blood sampling, hyperthyroidism patients were treated with methimazole at a starting dose of 30 mg daily, and ophthalmopathy patients were treated with high-dose intravenous methylprednisolone. General conclusions and limits of the study: A model built on a 13 V-J signature distinguished ophthalmopathy from stable hyperthyroidism, reaching 87.88% sensitivity and about 81% specificity in cross-validation and 80%/75% in testing. In validation, the model predicted progression to ophthalmopathy with 65% to 71% sensitivity and over 72% specificity, a median of 6.5 months before onset. Blood samples also contained most of the expanded thyroid clonotypes (frequency above 0.001), which suggests that blood repertoires may reflect thyroid immune responses. No statistical method was used to fix the sample size in advance, and group allocation was not hidden from the investigators.

A patient counted as having stable Graves' hyperthyroidism if no progression to ophthalmopathy occurred over 18 months of follow-up. The hyperthyroidism patients were between 18 and 65 years old and newly diagnosed, with a disease duration of less than 2 months. Patients with uncontrolled infections, other autoimmune diseases, pregnancy or lactation were excluded. Diagnoses were established on the basis of clinical symptoms, serum thyroxine and TRAb, thyroid ultrasound, and orbital computed tomography. PBMCs were separated from under 12 ml of fresh peripheral blood using Ficoll-Paque density gradient centrifugation. Trizol reagent was used to extract total RNA, and RNA quality was then checked on an Agilent 2100 Bioanalyzer.

The V and J segments used are TRBV5-1 and TRBJ2-5; 10 of the junction bases match TRBD1. The origin of this receptor is a woman in her fifties or sixties with Graves' hyperthyroidism. Sample: blood. The nucleotides are TGCGCCAGCAGCTTGGAGACAGGGGGCAGGGAGACCCAGTACTTC. It translates as CASSLETGGRETQYF.